Following are 14 T cell receptor beta chains from one sample sequenced in a study of T-cell reconstitution after alpha-beta-depleted transplantation in children. During its preparation, the TCRbeta library received unique molecular identifiers. MiXCR, run by TCRdb on the PCR reads, gives a single entry per CDR3 protein. This table holds about 610,000 distinct CDR3 sequences, approximately 10% found once. The input for sequencing was PBMCs from the stem cell graft donor, taken from the stem cell graft. These receptors were taken from a human donor who donated a stem cell graft to a child with acute myeloid leukemia.

This sequence joins TRBV7-3 and TRBJ2-3; D is ambiguous. Germline-derived CDR1 and CDR2 are SGHTA and FQGTGA. V was shortened by 5 bases and J by 5 bases, with 14 bases between the two germline ends. The CDR3 totals 14 residues. The CDR3: CASSPSPGRDTQYF. CDR3 nucleotide sequence: TGTGCCAGCAGCCCCTCCCCCGGGCGAGATACGCAGTATTTT.

This clonotype was detected ten times or more. This rearrangement joins TRBV12-3 or TRBV12-4 to TRBJ1-1; D perhaps matches TRBD1 (6 bases). There are 13 residues in the CDR3. V dropped 9 bases and J dropped 1 base, with 12 bases sitting between them. In nucleotides, the CDR3 is TGTGCCAGTCAGGGGCAATGGAACACTGAAGCTTTCTTT. As protein: CASQGQWNTEAFF.

The chain carries TRBV4-3 and TRBJ2-7; 8 nucleotides line up with TRBD2. Germline-derived CDR1 and CDR2 are LGHNA and YSLEER. CDR3 size: 15 residues. V lost 4 bases and J lost 6; bases outside the gene matches: 11. CDR3 sequence reads: CASSRGTSGNSEQYF. CDR3 nucleotides: TGCGCCAGCAGCCGGGGAACTAGCGGCAATTCCGAGCAGTACTTC.

This clonotype was counted only a few times. The J gene is TRBJ1-1, the V gene TRBV30; no clear D. Deletions cut 2 bases from V and 11 bases from J, with 15 bases between. Germline CDR1 reads GTSNPN; CDR2 reads SVGIG (reference sequence). This CDR3 comprises 12 residues. CDR3 in amino acids: CAWSQSLFWAFF. CDR3 bases: TGTGCCTGGAGTCAATCCCTTTTTTGGGCTTTCTTT.

This clonotype was counted between two and nine times. This chain links TRBV20-1 with TRBJ2-7, with TRBD2 matching over 9 bases. The CDR3 runs to 14 residues. V trimming: 3 bases; J trimming: 3 bases; junction bases outside the gene matches: 6. CDR1 and CDR2 (germline): DFQATT, SNEGSKA (reference sequence). In DNA, the CDR3 is TGCAGTGCTAGCAGGCTAGCGGGGCTCTACGAGCAGTACTTC. Translated, it gives CSASRLAGLYEQYF.

This clonotype was detected a few times. The J gene is TRBJ1-2, the V gene TRBV20-1; D not resolved. This CDR3 is 15 amino acids long. Germline V gene lookup returns CDR1 DFQATT and CDR2 SNEGSKA (reference sequence). Deletions cut 7 bases from V and 8 bases from J, with 26 bases between. The CDR3 sequence is CSESKGLFSVGGYTF. Here the CDR3 DNA reads TGCAGTGAAAGTAAGGGCCTCTTCTCTGTGGGAGGCTACACCTTC.

This chain uses TRBV12-3 or TRBV12-4 with TRBJ2-1; perhaps TRBD2 as D (6 bases). The CDR3 totals 16 residues. V was trimmed by 2 bases and J by 8 bases, leaving 19 bases between them. The CDR3 DNA is TGTGCCAGCAGTTTATCCCAATGGGGGGAGAGGGATGAGCAGTTCTTC. Amino acid sequence: CASSLSQWGERDEQFF.

Only a few counts were recorded for this clonotype. This sequence joins TRBV27 and TRBJ2-5, with no clear D. Trimming shortened V by 5 bases and J by 0 bases, and 10 bases separated the two germline ends. Per the germline V gene, CDR1 is MNHEY and CDR2 is SMNVEV (reference sequence). The CDR3 totals 14 residues. CDR3 protein: CASSPRTHQETQYF. The CDR3, as DNA: TGTGCCAGCAGTCCCCGGACCCACCAAGAGACCCAGTACTTC.

The genes are TRBV15 and TRBJ2-5; D is perhaps TRBD2 (5 bases). Germline-derived CDR1 and CDR2 are LNHNV and YYDKDF (reference sequence). Trimming took 8 bases from V and 1 from J, leaving 8 bases between them. The CDR3 is 12 amino acids. CDR3 DNA sequence: TGTGCCACCGCCGGGATCCAAGAGACCCAGTACTTC. Encoded protein: CATAGIQETQYF.

The CDR3: CASSITGLAGLTYEQYF. The CDR3, as DNA: TGTGCCAGCAGTATAACGGGACTAGCGGGCCTCACCTACGAGCAGTACTTC. The rearrangement links TRBV28 to TRBJ2-7, with 12 positions matching TRBD2. Germline V gene data show CDR1 as MDHEN and CDR2 as SYDVKM. This CDR3 spans 17 amino acids. J was trimmed by 2 bases and V by 5 bases; bases with no gene match: 10.

This clonotype came up a few times. CDR3 sequence reads: CASSLGVVYEAFF. Written as DNA, the CDR3 is TGCGCCAGCAGCTTGGGAGTGGTTTACGAAGCTTTCTTT. This rearrangement joins TRBV5-1 to TRBJ1-1, with unresolved D. From germline, CDR1 is SGHRS and CDR2 YFSETQ. This CDR3 spans 13 amino acids. V dropped 0 bases and J dropped 8 bases, with 11 bases sitting between them. The variable domain in full, completed from reference TRBV5-1 and TRBJ1-1, reads KAGVTQTPRYLIKTRGQQVTLSCSPISGHRSVSWYQQTPGQGLQFLFEYFSETQRNKGNFPGRFSGRQFSNSRSEMNVSTLELGDSALYLCASSLGVVYEAFFGQGTRLTVV.

The chain has TRBV5-1 and TRBJ2-7, with a possible D match to TRBD1 (7 bases). Per germline, CDR1 SGHRS and CDR2 YFSETQ. The V gene lost 2 bases and the J gene lost 0 bases, with 12 bases spanning the gap. This CDR3 is 15 amino acids long. CDR3 residues: CASSLLQGGSYEQYF. Here the CDR3 DNA reads TGCGCCAGCAGCTTACTTCAGGGGGGCTCCTACGAGCAGTACTTC.

A few counts support this clonotype. A junction end diverges from the germline sequence, so it may reflect a read error. This chain uses TRBV7-7 with TRBJ2-2, with TRBD2 identical over 9 bases. The CDR3 consists of 17 residues. Germline CDR1 SSHAT, CDR2 FNYEAQ (reference sequence). The CDR3 region has the DNA TGTGCTAGCAGCTCGCATCTTGTAGCGGGAGCTACCGGGGAGCTGTTTTTT. Its translation is CASSSHLVAGATGELFF.

This clonotype was detected a few times. The rearrangement joins TRBV9 to TRBJ2-1; D is uncertain. CDR1 and CDR2 from the germline V gene are SGDLS and YYNGEE. This CDR3 contains 16 residues. V was shortened by 0 bases and J by 2 bases, with 12 bases between the two germline ends. The CDR3 sequence is CASSVEASLAYNEQFF. CDR3 coding DNA: TGTGCCAGCAGCGTAGAAGCCTCTCTGGCCTACAATGAGCAGTTCTTC.